The 27 T cell receptor beta chains below were found in one sample sequenced in a study of tumor-infiltrating lymphocytes in primary liver carcinoma. The study extracted blood RNA from unsorted whole blood and also extracted germline DNA. Starting material of 400 to 600 ng total RNA yielded TCR beta cDNA via a constant-region primer. Construction of TCR beta libraries relied on three successive nested multiplex PCR rounds employing slightly modified ARM-PCR. Investigators reported that the first two PCR rounds, at 10 cycles each, used TRBV1-TRBV30 forward primers with a C-beta reverse primer. TCRdb recomputed calls from the multiplex PCR reads with MiXCR, one row per CDR3 protein. The sample holds 150,000 to 200,000 distinct CDR3 sequences, about 60% seen once. Sequenced input: peripheral blood. The receptors come from a man aged 35 to 55 with primary liver carcinoma and hepatitis B virus infection.

A few counts support this clonotype. A much larger clonotype is one base distant, so this may be a read error. The gene calls are TRBV11-2 and TRBJ2-1; possible D gene TRBD1, 8 bases. Per germline, CDR1 SGHAT and CDR2 FQNNGV. The CDR3 runs 15 residues. CDR3 sequence: CANSPAGQALNEQFF. The CDR3 nucleotides read TGTGCCAACAGCCCAGCGGGACAGGCCCTTAATGAGCAGTTCTTC. The complete variable domain, with remaining parts taken from reference TRBV11-2 and TRBJ2-1, reads EAGVAQSPRYKIIEKRQSVAFWCNPISGHATLYWYQQILGQGPKLLIQFQNNGVVDDSQLPKDRFSAERLKGVDSTLKIQPAKLEDSAVYLCANSPAGQALNEQFFGPGTRLTVL.

There are a few counts of this clonotype. The chain is built from TRBV6-5 and TRBJ2-7; 7 bases are shared with TRBD2. CDR1 MNHEY and CDR2 SVGAGI come from the germline V gene. Trimming took 7 bases from V and 7 from J; bases not matched to a gene: 13. CDR3 size: 14 residues. CDR3: CASTPIGGRKEQYF. The CDR3 nucleotides read TGTGCCAGCACCCCGATCGGGGGGAGGAAGGAGCAGTACTTC.

A word on this clonotype: The conserved closing phenylalanine or tryptophan is absent in this CDR3, likely reflecting a read error. The rearrangement joins TRBV28 to TRBJ2-2; maybe TRBD2 (6 bases). With 6 bases removed from V and 4 bases from J, the gap between germline ends came to 6 bases. In germline, CDR1 is MDHEN, CDR2 SYDVKM. This CDR3 is built from 12 residues. The CDR3, as DNA: TGTGCCAGCAGGGAGGGCACCGGGGAGCTGTTTCTT. Translating gives CASREGTGELFL.

This clonotype turned up a few times. A read error may be the cause here, since a much bigger clone is one base away. This chain uses TRBV11-2 with TRBJ2-1, with a weak D call TRBD2 (6 bases). This CDR3 comprises 15 residues. Germline V gene lookup returns CDR1 SGHAT and CDR2 FQNNGV. The CDR3 sequence: CASSFGVAAYNERFF. In nucleotides, the CDR3 is TGTGCCAGCAGCTTCGGGGTAGCGGCATACAATGAGCGGTTCTTC.

The gene calls are TRBV29-1 and TRBJ2-3; possibly TRBD2 for D (5 bases). The CDR3 has 10 amino acids. Germline values: CDR1 SQVTM, CDR2 ANQGSEA. The V gene lost 2 bases and the J gene lost 11 bases, with 8 bases spanning the gap. The DNA for the CDR3 is TGCAGCGTTGAATCTGCGGGGCAGTATTTT. This sequence encodes CSVESAGQYF.

This clonotype was detected a few times. V is TRBV12-3 or TRBV12-4 and J is TRBJ2-7; possibly TRBD2 for D (5 bases). The CDR3 covers 15 residues. V shed 6 bases and J shed 2 bases, with 17 bases lying between them. This CDR3 reads CASSLSSEGAYEQYF. The CDR3 coding sequence is TGTGCCAGCAGCCTTTCTTCCGAGGGAGCCTACGAGCAGTACTTC.

This clonotype showed up just once. A much more abundant neighbour one base away suggests this may be a read error. Lacking the conserved final phenylalanine or tryptophan, this CDR3 likely reflects a read error. This chain's CDR3 is CASSPTGGETQYI. CDR3 sequence (DNA): TGTGCCAGCAGCCCCACAGGCGGGGAGACCCAGTACATC. This rearrangement joins TRBV11-3 to TRBJ2-5; D could derive from TRBD1 or TRBD2 (5 bases each). The CDR3 totals 13 residues. V dropped 5 bases and J dropped 5 bases, with 12 bases sitting between them. CDR1 and CDR2 from the germline V gene are SGHNT and YENEEA.

The J gene is TRBJ1-2, the V gene TRBV12-3 or TRBV12-4; a weak D match, TRBD1 (6 bases). CDR3 size: 12 residues. The V end was cut by 10 bases, the J end by 4 bases, with 13 bases between. For the CDR3, the DNA is TGTGCCACTATGGACAGATCCTATGGCTACACCTTC. This translates into CATMDRSYGYTF.

Comment on this clonotype: An end of the junction does not agree with germline; a read error may underlie this. This rearrangement joins TRBV7-9 to TRBJ2-7; D is possibly TRBD2 (5 bases). The germline gives CDR1 SEHNR, CDR2 FQNEAQ (reference sequence). CDR3 length: 13 residues. CDR3 region: CTSSSVGSAMQYF. The CDR3 DNA reads TGTACCAGCAGCTCCGTAGGTAGCGCGATGCAGTACTTC.

V and J are TRBV7-8 and TRBJ1-2, with D perhaps matching TRBD1 (5 bases). CDR1 SGHVS and CDR2 FQNEAQ come from the germline V gene. The CDR3 extends over 12 amino acids. V lost 5 bases and J 4 bases, leaving 8 bases between the germline ends. The CDR3 protein is CASSPGTYGYTF. The CDR3 bases are TGTGCCAGCAGCCCGGGGACCTATGGCTACACCTTC.

The rearrangement uses TRBV6-1 and TRBJ2-5; 11 bases align to TRBD1. Looked up from germline, CDR1 is MNHNS and CDR2 is SASEGT. V was pared by 6 bases and J by 2 bases, with 2 bases of the junction left unmatched. The CDR3 has 14 residues. This CDR3 reads CASRGQGVQETQYF. In nucleotides, the CDR3 is TGTGCCAGCAGGGGACAGGGGGTACAAGAGACCCAGTACTTC.

A word on this clonotype: The conserved closing phenylalanine or tryptophan is absent in this CDR3, likely reflecting a read error. The gene calls are TRBV29-1 and TRBJ2-7; D not certain. The CDR3 runs 11 residues. Trimming removed 2 bases from V and 3 bases from J, with 5 bases in between. Germline V lookup: CDR1 SQVTM, CDR2 ANQGSEA. The CDR3 region has the DNA TGCAGCGTTGAATCCGACTACGAGCAGTACCTC. As protein: CSVESDYEQYL.

This clonotype was counted at least ten times. This sequence joins TRBV11-1 and TRBJ2-1; TRBD2 aligns across 9 bases. Trimming cost V 1 base and J 8 bases; bases outside gene matches: 12. The CDR3 loop spans 17 amino acids. Germline V CDR1 and CDR2: SGHAT, FQDESV (reference sequence). The CDR3 coding sequence is TGTGCCAGCAGCTTAGTTTCTAGCGGGGTGAAAGGGGATGAGCAGTTCTTC. This codes for CASSLVSSGVKGDEQFF.

About this clonotype: This may arise from a read error, as a much more abundant clone is one base away. The CDR3 spells CASSSETGTRETQYF. CDR3 nucleotide sequence: TGTGCCAGCAGCTCCGAAACAGGGACTAGAGAGACCCAGTACTTC. This chain connects TRBV11-2 to TRBJ2-5, with 8 bases aligning to TRBD2. V gave up 4 bases and J gave up 4 bases; unmatched junction bases: 8. In germline, CDR1 is SGHAT, CDR2 FQNNGV. This CDR3 comprises 15 residues.

This clonotype was seen only a few times. The gene calls are TRBV5-6 and TRBJ2-1, with TRBD1 matching 9 bases. Germline CDR1 and CDR2: SGHDT and YYEEEE. The CDR3 extends over 14 amino acids. Trimming at V came to 3 bases and at J to 9 bases, leaving 7 bases not matched to a gene. The CDR3 DNA follows: TGTGCCAGCAGCTCCTACGGACAGGGGCTTGAGCAGTTCTTC. It translates to CASSSYGQGLEQFF. The variable domain in full, with the rest retrieved from reference TRBV5-6 and TRBJ2-1, is DAGVTQSPTHLIKTRGQQVTLRCSPKSGHDTVSWYQQALGQGPQFIFQYYEEEERQRGNFPDRFSGHQFPNYSSELNVNALLLGDSALYLCASSSYGQGLEQFFGPGTRLTVL.

This clonotype was observed once. The rearrangement joins TRBV30 to TRBJ2-3, with D maybe TRBD2 (5 bases). The CDR3 spans 13 residues. The germline V gene encodes CDR1 GTSNPN and CDR2 SVGIG (reference sequence). Trimming took 2 bases from V and 2 from J, leaving 8 bases between them. The CDR3 sequence is CAWSRGYTDTQYF. The DNA for the CDR3 is TGTGCCTGGAGTCGGGGATACACAGATACGCAGTATTTT.

To note about this clonotype: A junction boundary mismatches the germline segment, possibly from a read error. J is TRBJ2-1 and V is TRBV6-6; D assignment may be TRBD1 or TRBD2 (5 bases each). The germline gives CDR1 MNHNY, CDR2 SVGAGI (reference sequence). The CDR3 has 17 residues. Here the CDR3 reads CASSYSSGRDHYNVQFF. Here the CDR3 DNA reads TGTGCCAGCAGTTACTCGAGTGGTCGGGACCACTACAATGTGCAGTTCTTC.

The genes are TRBV11-2 and TRBJ2-1, with D uncertain. With 0 bases removed from V and 6 bases from J, the gap between germline ends came to 12 bases. The V gene's germline CDR1 is SGHAT and CDR2 FQNNGV. The CDR3 consists of 15 residues. In DNA form, the CDR3 reads TGTGCCAGCAGCTTAGAGCCAACCGATTCCAATGAGCAGTTCTTC. Its protein is CASSLEPTDSNEQFF.

The chain carries TRBV7-9 and TRBJ1-1, with D unresolved. The CDR3 is 13 amino acids. V lost 3 bases to trimming and J lost 0 bases, with 5 bases between them. Germline V gene data show CDR1 as SEHNR and CDR2 as FQNEAQ (reference sequence). The CDR3 DNA sequence: TGTGCCAGCAGCTTCGAAGTGAACACTGAAGCTTTCTTT. Translated, it gives CASSFEVNTEAFF.

This clonotype has just a few counts. Germline and junction disagree at one end, which may indicate a read error. V is TRBV12-3 or TRBV12-4 and J is TRBJ2-2; 8 nucleotides line up with TRBD1. The CDR3 is 15 residues long. DNA of the CDR3: TGTGCCAGCAGTTTATACAGGGGGAACACCGGGAAGCTGTTTTTT. It yields the protein CASSLYRGNTGKLFF.

This clonotype was observed a few times. The V call is TRBV28, the J call TRBJ2-7, with 14 bases lining up with TRBD2. The V gene's germline CDR1 is MDHEN and CDR2 SYDVKM. Unmatched junction bases numbered 5, after V lost 4 bases and J lost 6 bases. The CDR3 totals 15 residues. This CDR3 reads CASSSWTSGRREQYF. The CDR3 region has the DNA TGTGCCAGCAGTTCCTGGACTAGCGGGAGGCGCGAGCAGTACTTC.

Comment on this clonotype: Germline is not matched at one junction end, which may reflect a read error. This chain uses TRBV11-1 with TRBJ2-1; D might be TRBD2 (5 bases). This CDR3 region has 14 residues. Germline V gives CDR1 SGHAT, CDR2 FQDESV (reference sequence). The CDR3 here is CAISRLAREVEQFF. CDR3 DNA: TGTGCCATCAGCCGATTAGCGAGAGAGGTTGAGCAGTTCTTC. The full variable domain, its missing parts supplied by reference TRBV11-1 and TRBJ2-1, is EAEVAQSPRYKITEKSQAVAFWCDPISGHATLYWYRQILGQGPELLVQFQDESVVDDSQLPKDRFSAERLKGVDSTLKIQPAELGDSAMYLCAISRLAREVEQFFGPGTRLTVL.

A note on this clonotype: Just one base apart from a much larger clone, this may be a read error. The rearrangement links TRBV11-2 to TRBJ2-7; TRBD2 agrees at 9 bases. The CDR3 length is 17 residues. With V trimmed by 4 bases and J by 3 bases, 13 bases remained unmatched. Germline assignment: CDR1 SGHAT and CDR2 FQNNGV. Here the CDR3 reads CASSSGIAGVLSYEQYF. The CDR3 DNA sequence: TGTGCCAGCAGCTCAGGAATAGCGGGAGTATTGAGCTACGAGCAGTACTTC.

V and J are TRBV12-3 or TRBV12-4 and TRBJ2-7, with TRBD1 identical over 10 bases. The CDR3 spans 14 residues. Trimming at V came to 5 bases and at J to 6 bases, leaving 7 bases not matched to a gene. This chain's CDR3 is CASSPGQGFCEQYF. For the CDR3, the DNA is TGTGCCAGCAGTCCGGGACAGGGGTTCTGCGAGCAGTACTTC.

The chain couples TRBV29-1 to TRBJ1-1; tentative D call: TRBD1 (6 bases). CDR1 and CDR2 from the germline V gene are SQVTM and ANQGSEA. The ends were cut back, 4 bases at V and 4 bases at J, with 10 bases in the middle. CDR3 size: 12 residues. CDR3 bases: TGCAGCGTTGGGAGGGGGACCACTGAAGCTTTCTTT. Amino acid sequence: CSVGRGTTEAFF.

The table lists this clonotype with a count of one. The rearrangement joins TRBV5-1 to TRBJ2-1, with TRBD2 matching over 8 bases. CDR3 length: 14 residues. The germline V gene encodes CDR1 SGHRS and CDR2 YFSETQ. The V segment lost 0 bases and the J segment 7 bases; nucleotides outside the gene matches: 3. The CDR3 region is CASSLGQRENEQFF. CDR3 nucleotides: TGCGCCAGCAGCTTGGGCCAGCGGGAGAATGAGCAGTTCTTC.

Notes on this clonotype: The junction differs from germline at one of its ends, possibly a read error. The chain recombines TRBV6-5 with TRBJ2-1, with a possible D match to TRBD1 (7 bases). The germline V gene encodes CDR1 MNHEY and CDR2 SVGAGI. This CDR3 has 15 amino acids. The CDR3 is CASRTEGAQTDEQFF. As DNA, the CDR3 is TGTGCCAGCAGGACGGAGGGGGCACAGACGGATGAACAGTTCTTC.